The 15 T cell receptor beta chains below were found in one sample sequenced in a study of blood T cell repertoires in COVID-19. Assay: immunoSEQ multiplex PCR; the TCRdb copy retains only in-frame clones and omits some. The sample has about 170,000 clones; roughly 90% are singletons. Sequenced: peripheral blood. These receptors came from a man aged 45-65 years with acute or convalescent COVID-19.

The chain uses TRBV27 and TRBJ1-5, with a tentative D call TRBD1 (5 bases). Germline loops: CDR1 MNHEY, CDR2 SMNVEV (reference sequence). The V and J ends lost 5 bases and 4 bases respectively, with 12 bases between them. CDR3 length: 14 amino acids. CDR3 nucleotide sequence: TGTGCCAGCAGTATGTGGGGCCGAAATCAGCCCCAGCATTTT. This sequence encodes CASSMWGRNQPQHF.

CDR3 bases: TGTGCCAGCGGTAAAGGGACATGGGGGTATGGCTACACCTTC. It specifies CASGKGTWGYGYTF. The rearrangement joins TRBV28 to TRBJ1-2; D is possibly TRBD1 (6 bases). Trimming stripped 8 bases from V and 5 bases from J, with 18 bases between. The CDR3 consists of 14 residues. Looked up from germline, CDR1 is MDHEN and CDR2 is SYDVKM.

This clone showed up just once. The chain has TRBV18 and TRBJ1-5; no reliable D call. Trimming shortened V by 2 bases and J by 0 bases, and 8 bases separated the two germline ends. The CDR3 covers 15 residues. CDR1 and CDR2 from the germline V gene are KGHSH and LQKENI. In DNA form, the CDR3 reads TGTGCCAGCTCACCAAAAGGACTTAGCAATCAGCCCCAGCATTTT. It yields the protein CASSPKGLSNQPQHF.

In DNA, the CDR3 is TGTGCCAGCAGCCGCAGTATCTCTGAAGCTTTCTTT. Residues: CASSRSISEAFF. The chain has TRBV6-2 or TRBV6-3 and TRBJ1-1; D is unclear. Germline V gene lookup returns CDR1 MNHEY and CDR2 SVGEGT. V was pared by 6 bases and J by 6 bases, with 11 bases between. There are 12 residues in the CDR3.

The rearrangement joins TRBV28 to TRBJ2-7; TRBD1 aligns across 8 bases. Germline V gene lookup returns CDR1 MDHEN and CDR2 SYDVKM. J lost 3 bases, V lost 6 bases, and 7 bases had no gene match. The CDR3 is 14 residues long. Written as DNA, the CDR3 is TGTGCCAGCAGGTCCCCGGGACAGGTCTACGAGCAGTACGTC. This sequence encodes CASRSPGQVYEQYV.

This chain connects TRBV19 to TRBJ2-7, with 7 bases identical to TRBD1. After removal of 3 bases from V and 1 base from J, the junction contained 6 bases not matched to a gene. The CDR3 extends over 15 amino acids. Germline V lookup: CDR1 LNHDA, CDR2 SQIVND (reference sequence). CDR3 loop: CASSIGDSGSYEQYF. CDR3 nucleotide sequence: TGTGCCAGTAGTATTGGGGACAGCGGATCCTACGAGCAGTACTTC.

The V call is TRBV6-5, the J call TRBJ1-1; D is undetermined. The length of the CDR3 is 14 residues. V lost 6 bases and J lost 0, with 11 bases in between. Germline V gene data show CDR1 as MNHEY and CDR2 as SVGAGI. CDR3 in DNA: TGTGCCAGCAGCTTAGGGAGTTTGAACACTGAAGCTTTCTTT. Translation gives CASSLGSLNTEAFF.

The CDR3 DNA follows: TGTGCCAGCAGCTCTCGACAGGGATGGGACTACAATGAGCAGTTCTTC. Its protein is CASSSRQGWDYNEQFF. The chain uses TRBV7-2 and TRBJ2-1, with TRBD1 matching over 7 bases. Looked up from germline, CDR1 is SGHTA and CDR2 is FQGNSA. The junction had 9 bases not matched to a gene; V was cut back by 4 bases and J by 3 bases. This CDR3 has 16 amino acids.

This sequence joins TRBV27 and TRBJ1-2, with 9 bases fitting TRBD1. The CDR3 spans 15 residues. Germline V gives CDR1 MNHEY, CDR2 SMNVEV (reference sequence). J lost 6 bases, V lost 0 bases, and 5 bases had no gene match. This chain's CDR3 is CASSLSTGGADGYTF. In DNA, the CDR3 is TGTGCCAGCAGTTTATCTACAGGGGGCGCGGATGGCTACACCTTC.

The J gene is TRBJ2-3, the V gene TRBV18; the match to TRBD2 covers 8 bases. Germline V lookup: CDR1 KGHSH, CDR2 LQKENI. This CDR3 spans 15 amino acids. Germline trimming cut 1 base from V and 5 bases from J; bases unmatched to any gene: 5. The CDR3 sequence: CASSPRSGTLDTQYF. The CDR3 DNA reads as TGTGCCAGCTCACCACGTAGCGGGACCCTAGATACGCAGTATTTT.

The table lists this clone with a few counts. This chain uses TRBV9 with TRBJ1-1; 7 bases fit TRBD1. The germline gives CDR1 SGDLS, CDR2 YYNGEE. CDR3 length: 14 residues. Unmatched junction bases numbered 3, after V lost 3 bases and J lost 1 base. As DNA, the CDR3 is TGTGCCAGCAGCGCCGGGACAGCGAACACTGAAGCTTTCTTT. Protein: CASSAGTANTEAFF.

The rearrangement links TRBV10-3 to TRBJ2-5; 13 bases are shared with TRBD2. Per germline, CDR1 ENHRY and CDR2 SYGVKD. The CDR3 is 14 residues long. J gave up 1 base and V 11 bases, and 4 bases lay outside the gene matches. CDR3 nucleotides: TGTGCCTCTCGACTAGCGGGGGGCCAAGAGACCCAGTACTTC. This encodes CASRLAGGQETQYF.

This chain uses TRBV15 with TRBJ1-1, with a weak D call TRBD1 (6 bases). There are 15 residues in the CDR3. Germline loops: CDR1 LNHNV, CDR2 YYDKDF (reference sequence). Trimming pared 0 bases from V and 1 base from J, leaving 9 bases between. The CDR3 DNA reads as TGTGCCACCAGCAGAGAGGGGACACCGAACACTGAAGCTTTCTTT. This translates into CATSREGTPNTEAFF.

This rearrangement joins TRBV7-3 to TRBJ2-3, with TRBD2 matching 14 bases. The CDR3 is 16 residues long. The J segment lost 3 bases and the V segment lost 5 bases, leaving 4 bases of the junction unmatched. In germline, CDR1 is SGHTA, CDR2 FQGTGA. The CDR3 coding sequence is TGTGCCAGCAGCGATGGACTAGCGGGGGGAACAGATACGCAGTATTTT. As protein: CASSDGLAGGTDTQYF.

V usage is TRBV4-1 and J usage is TRBJ2-6; a weak D match, TRBD1 (5 bases). The CDR3 loop spans 15 amino acids. Trimming removed 1 base at V and 2 bases at J, with 6 bases between. Germline V gene data show CDR1 as MGHRA and CDR2 as YSYEKL. The chain's CDR3 is CASSQGGAGANVLTF. In nucleotides, the CDR3 is TGCGCCAGCAGCCAAGGGGGCGCTGGGGCCAACGTCCTGACTTTC.